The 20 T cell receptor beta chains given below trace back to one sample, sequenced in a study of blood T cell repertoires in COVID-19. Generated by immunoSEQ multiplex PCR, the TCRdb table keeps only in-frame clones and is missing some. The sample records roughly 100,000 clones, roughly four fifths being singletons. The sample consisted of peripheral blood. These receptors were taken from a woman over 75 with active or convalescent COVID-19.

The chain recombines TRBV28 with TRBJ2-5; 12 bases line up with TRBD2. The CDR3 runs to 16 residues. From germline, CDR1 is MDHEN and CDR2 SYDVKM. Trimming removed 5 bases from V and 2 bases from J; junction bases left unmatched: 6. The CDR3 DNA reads TGTGCCAGCAGTCTCGGACTAGCGGGAACACAAGAGACCCAGTACTTC. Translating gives CASSLGLAGTQETQYF.

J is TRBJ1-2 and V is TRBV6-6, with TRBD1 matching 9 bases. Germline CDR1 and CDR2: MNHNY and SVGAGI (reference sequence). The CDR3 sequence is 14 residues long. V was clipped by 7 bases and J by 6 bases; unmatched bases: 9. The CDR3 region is CASINPGTGNGYTF. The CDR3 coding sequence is TGTGCCAGCATCAATCCCGGGACAGGGAATGGCTACACCTTC.

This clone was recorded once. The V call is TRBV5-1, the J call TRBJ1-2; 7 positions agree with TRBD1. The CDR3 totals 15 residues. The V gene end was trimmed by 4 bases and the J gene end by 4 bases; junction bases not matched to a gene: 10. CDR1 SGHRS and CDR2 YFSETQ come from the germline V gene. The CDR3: CASSMGGQEPYGYTF. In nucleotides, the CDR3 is TGCGCCAGCAGCATGGGAGGACAGGAACCCTATGGCTACACCTTC.

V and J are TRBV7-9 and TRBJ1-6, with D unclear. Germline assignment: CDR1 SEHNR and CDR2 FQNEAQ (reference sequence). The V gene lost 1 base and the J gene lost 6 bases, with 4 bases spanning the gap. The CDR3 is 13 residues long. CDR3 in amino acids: CASSLDINSPLHF. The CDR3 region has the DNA TGTGCCAGCAGCTTAGATATTAATTCACCCCTCCACTTT.

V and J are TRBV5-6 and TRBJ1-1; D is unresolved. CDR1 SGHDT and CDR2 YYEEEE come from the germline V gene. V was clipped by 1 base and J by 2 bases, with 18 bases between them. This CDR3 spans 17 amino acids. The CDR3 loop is CASSLISMGSSNTEAFF. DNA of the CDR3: TGTGCCAGCAGCTTGATAAGTATGGGCTCCTCCAACACTGAAGCTTTCTTT.

CDR3 sequence reads: CASSYRQTQNTEAFF. CDR3 nucleotide sequence: TGTGCCAGCAGCTACAGACAGACTCAGAACACTGAAGCTTTCTTT. The chain uses TRBV11-1 and TRBJ1-1; TRBD1 is a possible D gene (5 bases). Trimming removed 4 bases from V and 1 base from J, with 13 bases in between. CDR3 length: 15 amino acids. The germline V gene has CDR1 SGHAT and CDR2 FQDESV (reference sequence).

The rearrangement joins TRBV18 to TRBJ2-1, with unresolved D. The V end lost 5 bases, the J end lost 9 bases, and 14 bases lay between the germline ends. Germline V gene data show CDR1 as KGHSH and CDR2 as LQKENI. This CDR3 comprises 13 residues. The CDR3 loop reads CASSRHEIGEQFF. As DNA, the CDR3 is TGTGCCAGCTCAAGACACGAGATTGGTGAGCAGTTCTTC.

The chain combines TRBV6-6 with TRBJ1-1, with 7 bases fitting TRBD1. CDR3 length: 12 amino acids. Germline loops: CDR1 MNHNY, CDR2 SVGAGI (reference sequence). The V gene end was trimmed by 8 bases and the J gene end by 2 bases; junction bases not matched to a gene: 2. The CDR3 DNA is TGTGCCAGCGGGGACAGAAACACTGAAGCTTTCTTT. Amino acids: CASGDRNTEAFF.

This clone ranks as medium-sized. CDR3 sequence: CASSQQTGNTEAFF. The CDR3 DNA reads as TGTGCCAGCAGCCAACAAACAGGGAACACTGAAGCTTTCTTT. The chain carries TRBV3-1 (or the pseudogene TRBV3-2) and TRBJ1-1; D perhaps matches TRBD1 (5 bases). V shed 2 bases and J shed 1 base, with 8 bases lying between them. Germline loops: CDR1 LGHDT, CDR2 YNNKEL (reference sequence). This CDR3 has 14 residues.

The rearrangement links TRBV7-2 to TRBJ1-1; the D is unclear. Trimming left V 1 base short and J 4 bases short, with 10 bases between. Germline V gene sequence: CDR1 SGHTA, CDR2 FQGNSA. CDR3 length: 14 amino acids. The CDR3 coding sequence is TGTGCCAGCAGCTTAGGGATATCAGGCACTGAAGCTTTCTTT. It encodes CASSLGISGTEAFF.

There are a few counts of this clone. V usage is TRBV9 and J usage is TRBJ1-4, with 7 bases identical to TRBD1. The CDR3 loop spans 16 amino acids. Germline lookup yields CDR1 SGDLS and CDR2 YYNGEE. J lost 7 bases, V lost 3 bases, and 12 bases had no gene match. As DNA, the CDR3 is TGTGCCAGCAGCGGCCCTATAAGGGGGCCGAGTGAAAAACTGTTTTTT. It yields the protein CASSGPIRGPSEKLFF.

CDR3 in DNA: TGTGCCACCAGTGCTCCAGGCCCAGGCCAAGAGACCCAGTACTTC. Protein sequence: CATSAPGPGQETQYF. V and J are TRBV24-1 and TRBJ2-5; no reliable D call. Germline V lookup: CDR1 KGHDR, CDR2 SFDVKD. The CDR3 contains 15 residues. Trimming removed 5 bases at V and 1 base at J, with 13 bases between.

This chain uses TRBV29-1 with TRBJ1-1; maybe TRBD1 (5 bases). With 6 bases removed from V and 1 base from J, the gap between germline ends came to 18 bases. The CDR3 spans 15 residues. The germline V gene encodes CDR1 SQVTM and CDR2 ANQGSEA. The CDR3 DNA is TGCAGCGTGGGGGGGATGTTGGTGAAGAACACTGAAGCTTTCTTT. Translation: CSVGGMLVKNTEAFF.

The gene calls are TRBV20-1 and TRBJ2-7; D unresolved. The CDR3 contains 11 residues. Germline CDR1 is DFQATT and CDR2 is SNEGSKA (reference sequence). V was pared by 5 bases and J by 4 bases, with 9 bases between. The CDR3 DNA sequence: TGCAGTGCTCGACATACATACGAGCAGTACTTC. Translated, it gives CSARHTYEQYF.

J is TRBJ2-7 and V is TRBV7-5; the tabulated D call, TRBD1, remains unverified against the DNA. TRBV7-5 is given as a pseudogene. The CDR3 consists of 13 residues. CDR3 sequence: CARSSGRAYEQYF. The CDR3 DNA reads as TGTGCCAGAAGCTCGGGCAGGGCGTACGAGCAGTACTTC.

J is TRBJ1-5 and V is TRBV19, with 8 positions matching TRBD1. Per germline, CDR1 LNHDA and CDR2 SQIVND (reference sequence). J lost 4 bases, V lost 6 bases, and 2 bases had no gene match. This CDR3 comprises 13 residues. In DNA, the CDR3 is TGTGCCAGTAGGACAGGGGAGAATCAGCCCCAGCATTTT. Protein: CASRTGENQPQHF.

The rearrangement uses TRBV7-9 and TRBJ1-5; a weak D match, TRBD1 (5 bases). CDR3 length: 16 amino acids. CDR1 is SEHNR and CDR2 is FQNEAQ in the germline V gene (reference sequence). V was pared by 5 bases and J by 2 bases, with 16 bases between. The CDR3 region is CASSPLGGVGNQPQHF. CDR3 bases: TGTGCCAGCAGCCCGCTGGGAGGGGTTGGCAATCAGCCCCAGCATTTT.

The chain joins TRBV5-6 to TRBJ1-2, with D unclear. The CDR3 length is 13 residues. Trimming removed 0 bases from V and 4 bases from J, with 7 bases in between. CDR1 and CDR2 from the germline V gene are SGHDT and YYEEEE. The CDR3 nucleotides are TGTGCCAGCAGCTTGGACACCTTCTATGGCTACACCTTC. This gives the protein CASSLDTFYGYTF.

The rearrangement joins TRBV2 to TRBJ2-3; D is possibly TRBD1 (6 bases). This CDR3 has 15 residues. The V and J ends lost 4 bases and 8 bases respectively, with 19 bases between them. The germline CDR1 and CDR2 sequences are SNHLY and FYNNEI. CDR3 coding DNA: TGTGCCAGCAGTGTGGGCCCTTGGGGGCCGGGTACGCAGTATTTT. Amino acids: CASSVGPWGPGTQYF.

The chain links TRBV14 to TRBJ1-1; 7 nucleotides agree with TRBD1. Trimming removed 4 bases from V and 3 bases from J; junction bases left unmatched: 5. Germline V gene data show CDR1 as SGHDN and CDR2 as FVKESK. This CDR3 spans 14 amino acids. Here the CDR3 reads CASSPLQGDTEAFF. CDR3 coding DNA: TGTGCCAGCAGCCCCCTGCAGGGGGACACTGAAGCTTTCTTT.